The present entry profiles one T cell receptor (beta chain) with its context. What it binds is not known. Each sample's cDNA came from eight separate reactions. TCRdb reprocessed the 5' RACE reads, with one entry per CDR3 protein and no DNA. The specimen's table records more than 300,000 distinct CDR3 sequences. This sample was included in a study of monozygotic twins with inflammatory bowel disease. Study observations and caveats: Among IBD patients, fewer clonotypes were shared with others than among healthy twins, especially with disease activity.

This CDR3 is 15 amino acids long. CDR1 is SGHTA and CDR2 is FQGNSA in the germline V gene. The TCR comes from a human donor with ulcerative colitis or Crohn's disease, or a healthy co-twin of an affected twin (not recorded which). The sample was blood. The chain recombines TRBV7-2 with TRBJ2-3; TCRdb selects TRBD2, and the lack of DNA leaves this call unchecked. Here the CDR3 reads CASSLGLVPADTQYF.